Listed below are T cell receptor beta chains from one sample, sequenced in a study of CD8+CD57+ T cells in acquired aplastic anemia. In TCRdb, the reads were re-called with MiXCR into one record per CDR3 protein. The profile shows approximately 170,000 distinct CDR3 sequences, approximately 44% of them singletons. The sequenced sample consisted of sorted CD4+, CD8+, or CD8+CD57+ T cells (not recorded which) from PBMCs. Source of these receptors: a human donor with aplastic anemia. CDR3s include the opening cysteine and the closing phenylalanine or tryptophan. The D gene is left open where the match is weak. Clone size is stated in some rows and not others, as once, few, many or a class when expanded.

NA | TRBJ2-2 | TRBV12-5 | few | TGTGCTAGTGGTTTGGCCCTCTCCGGTGGCGGGGAGCTGTTTTTT | CASGLALSGGGELFF
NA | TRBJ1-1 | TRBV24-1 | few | TGTGCCACCAGTGATTTGAAGGGAGTGGCTTTCTTT | CATSDLKGVAFF
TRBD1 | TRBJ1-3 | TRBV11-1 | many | TGTGCCAGCAGCAGCAGACAGGGGGTGGACTCTGGAAACACCATATATTTT | CASSSRQGVDSGNTIYF
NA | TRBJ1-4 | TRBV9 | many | TGTGCCAGCAGCCCTACAGGGTCTGAAAAACTGTTTTTT | CASSPTGSEKLFF
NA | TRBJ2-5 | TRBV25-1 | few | TGTGCCAGCAGCCCGGGGGCCTATGAGACCCAGTACTTC | CASSPGAYETQYF
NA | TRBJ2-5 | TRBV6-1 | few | TGTGCCAGCAGCCGCGTAGTTTCTAGACAGACCCAGTACTTC | CASSRVVSRQTQYF
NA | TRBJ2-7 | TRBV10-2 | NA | TGCGCCAGCAGTGAGGCAGTTACCTACGAGCAGTACTTC | CASSEAVTYEQYF
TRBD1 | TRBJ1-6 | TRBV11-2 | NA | TGTGCCAGCAGCCCCGAAACAGGGGGACAGGATAATTCACCCCTCCACTTT | CASSPETGGQDNSPLHF
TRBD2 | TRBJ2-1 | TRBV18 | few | TGTGCCAGCTCACTGAGTAGCGGGGACAATGAGCAGTTCTTC | CASSLSSGDNEQFF
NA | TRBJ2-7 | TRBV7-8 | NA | TGTGCCAGCAGCCCCGGGACTCAGAACGAGCAGTACTTC | CASSPGTQNEQYF
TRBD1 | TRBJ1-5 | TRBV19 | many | TGTGCCAGTAGCAGGGGGAATCAGCCCCAGCATTTT | CASSRGNQPQHF
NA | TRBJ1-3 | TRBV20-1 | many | TGCAGTGCTAGCCACGAGGGCTCTGGAAACACCATATATTTT | CSASHEGSGNTIYF
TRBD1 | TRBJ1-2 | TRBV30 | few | TGTGCCTGGAGGAAGGGACAGGGGGGCGGAGGCTACACCTTC | CAWRKGQGGGGYTF
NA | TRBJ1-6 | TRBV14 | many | TGTGCCAGCAGCCTGGTGGGGACCTATAATTCACCCCTCCACTTT | CASSLVGTYNSPLHF
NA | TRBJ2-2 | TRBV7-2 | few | TGTGCCAGCAGCCCTTGGACCGGGGAGCTGTTTTTT | CASSPWTGELFF
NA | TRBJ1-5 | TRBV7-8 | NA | TGTGCCAGCAGCTTAGTGGGCAGGGGTGGCTTATTTGGACAGCCCCAGCATTTT | CASSLVGRGGLFGQPQHF
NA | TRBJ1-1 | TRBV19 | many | TGTGCCAGTAGCTCCCCCACTGAAGCTTTCTTT | CASSSPTEAFF
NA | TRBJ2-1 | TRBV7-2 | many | TGTGCCAGCAGCTTAGTTACAGGGCGCGATGAGCAGTTCTTC | CASSLVTGRDEQFF
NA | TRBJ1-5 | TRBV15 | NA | TGTGCCACCAGCAGAGATATATTAGGGGGAAAGCAGCCCCAGCATTTT | CATSRDILGGKQPQHF
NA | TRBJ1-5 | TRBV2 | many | TGTGCCAGCACCCCACGGGAACAGGGTAGACAGCCCCAGCATTTT | CASTPREQGRQPQHF
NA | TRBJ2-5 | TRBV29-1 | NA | TGCAGCGTTGAAGGGGCAGGGCAGGAGACCCAGTACTTC | CSVEGAGQETQYF
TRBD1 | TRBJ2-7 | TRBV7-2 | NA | TGTGCCAGCAGCTTCGCCCCGGGACAGGGGGCTTACGAGCAGTACTTC | CASSFAPGQGAYEQYF
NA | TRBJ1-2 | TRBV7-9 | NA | TGCGCCAGCAGCCCGGGACCTACACACTATGGCTACACCTTC | CASSPGPTHYGYTF
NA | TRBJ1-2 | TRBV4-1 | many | TGCGCCAGCAGCCAAGAATCGGCGCGCAATGGGGGTTCGGCCTATGGCTACACCTTC | CASSQESARNGGSAYGYTF
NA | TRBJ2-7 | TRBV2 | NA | TGTGCCAGCAGTATCCGTCTAGGACTACCCTACGAGCAGTACTTC | CASSIRLGLPYEQYF
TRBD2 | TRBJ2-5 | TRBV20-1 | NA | TGCAGTGCTAGGTCGGGTAGTGGAAAGCGGGGGGGCCTGTTTGGAGAGACCCAGTACTTC | CSARSGSGKRGGLFGETQYF
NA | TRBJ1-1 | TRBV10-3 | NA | TGTGCCACCATGGATAGGTCGGAGGGCACTGAAGCTTTCTTT | CATMDRSEGTEAFF
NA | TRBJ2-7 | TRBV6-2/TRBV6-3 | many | TGTGCCAGCAGAGGTCTAGCCTACGAGCAGTACTTC | CASRGLAYEQYF
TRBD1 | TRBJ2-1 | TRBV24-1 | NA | TGTGCCACCAGTGATTTGCAACAGACAGGGTCCAATGAGCAGTTCTTC | CATSDLQQTGSNEQFF
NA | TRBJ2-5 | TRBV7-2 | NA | TGTGCCAGCAGCTCTTTGACCCAAGCGCGGCGGGAGACCCAGTACTTC | CASSSLTQARRETQYF
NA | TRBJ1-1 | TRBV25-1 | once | TGTGCCAGCATGGCCGGGCCCGGGACTGAAGCTTTCTTT | CASMAGPGTEAFF
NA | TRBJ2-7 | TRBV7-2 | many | TGTGCCAGCAGCTTAGGTCGGGATCTCGAGCAGTACTTC | CASSLGRDLEQYF
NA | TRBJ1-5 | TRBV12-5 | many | TGTGCTAGTGGTTTGGGTCATAGCAATCAGCCCCAGCATTTT | CASGLGHSNQPQHF
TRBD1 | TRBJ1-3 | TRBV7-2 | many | TGTGCCAGCAGCCCCGGGACAGGGAACACCATATATTTT | CASSPGTGNTIYF
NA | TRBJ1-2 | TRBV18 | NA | TGTGCCAGCTCACCAGACAGACCTTATGGCTACACCTTC | CASSPDRPYGYTF
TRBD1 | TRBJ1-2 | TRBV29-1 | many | TGCAGCGTTGAAGGCAGGGGACAGGGGGCGCCTAACTATGGCTACACCTTC | CSVEGRGQGAPNYGYTF
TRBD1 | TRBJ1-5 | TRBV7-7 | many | TGTGCCAGCAGCCTCGGGACAGAATCATACTATAGCAATCAGCCCCAGCATTTT | CASSLGTESYYSNQPQHF
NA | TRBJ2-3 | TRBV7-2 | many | TGTGCCAGCAGCTTAGCAGTACTCACAACCGGCACAGATACGCAGTATTTT | CASSLAVLTTGTDTQYF
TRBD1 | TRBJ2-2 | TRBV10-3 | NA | TGCGCCATCGGGGGAGGGACAGGGGACGCCGGGGAGCTGCTTTTT | CAIGGGTGDAGELLF
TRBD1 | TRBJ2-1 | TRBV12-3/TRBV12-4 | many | TGTGCCAGCAGACCGGGACAGGGGCTCTACAATGAGCAGTTCTTC | CASRPGQGLYNEQFF
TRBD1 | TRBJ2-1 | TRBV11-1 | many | TGTGCCAGCAGCTTAGGGGCAGGGGGTATCAATGAGCAGTTCTTC | CASSLGAGGINEQFF
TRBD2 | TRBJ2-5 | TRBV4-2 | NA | TGTGCCAGCAGCCAGGAAGCGGGACTAGCTGGAGAGACCCAGTACTTC | CASSQEAGLAGETQYF
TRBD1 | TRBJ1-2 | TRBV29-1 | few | TGCAGCGTTGACCCGGGGGGAGGGGGCCACTATGGCTACACCTTC | CSVDPGGGGHYGYTF
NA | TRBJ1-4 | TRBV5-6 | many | TGTGCCAGCAGCCGAGGGGGGGCGGATGGAAAACTGTTTTTT | CASSRGGADGKLFF
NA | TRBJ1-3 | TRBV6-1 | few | TGTGCCAGCACCCACGGGGGGGGAGAGGTTGGTGGAAACACCATATATTTT | CASTHGGGEVGGNTIYF
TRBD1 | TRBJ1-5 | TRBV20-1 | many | TGCAGTGCCGTTGGGGGACAGGGATTAGGAAATCAGCCCCAGCATTTT | CSAVGGQGLGNQPQHF
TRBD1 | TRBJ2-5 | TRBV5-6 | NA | TGTGCCAGCAGCTTGGGGACAGGTTGGGAGACCCAGTACTTC | CASSLGTGWETQYF
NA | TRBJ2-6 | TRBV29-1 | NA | TGCAGCGTTACGCTCTCTGGGGCCAACGTCCCGACTTTC | CSVTLSGANVPTF
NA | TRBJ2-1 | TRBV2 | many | TGTGCCAGCAGTGTATACAGGGATGAGCAGTTCTTC | CASSVYRDEQFF
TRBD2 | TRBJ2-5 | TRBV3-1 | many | TGTGCCAGCACCAGCGGGGGGGCCTACGAGACCCAGTACTTC | CASTSGGAYETQYF
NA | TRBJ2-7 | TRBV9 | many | TGTGCCAGCAGCGTAGATGGGACCGAACTCTACGAGCAGTACTTC | CASSVDGTELYEQYF
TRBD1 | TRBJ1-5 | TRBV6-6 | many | TGTGCCAGCAGTAGACAGGGTACCCAGCATTTT | CASSRQGTQHF